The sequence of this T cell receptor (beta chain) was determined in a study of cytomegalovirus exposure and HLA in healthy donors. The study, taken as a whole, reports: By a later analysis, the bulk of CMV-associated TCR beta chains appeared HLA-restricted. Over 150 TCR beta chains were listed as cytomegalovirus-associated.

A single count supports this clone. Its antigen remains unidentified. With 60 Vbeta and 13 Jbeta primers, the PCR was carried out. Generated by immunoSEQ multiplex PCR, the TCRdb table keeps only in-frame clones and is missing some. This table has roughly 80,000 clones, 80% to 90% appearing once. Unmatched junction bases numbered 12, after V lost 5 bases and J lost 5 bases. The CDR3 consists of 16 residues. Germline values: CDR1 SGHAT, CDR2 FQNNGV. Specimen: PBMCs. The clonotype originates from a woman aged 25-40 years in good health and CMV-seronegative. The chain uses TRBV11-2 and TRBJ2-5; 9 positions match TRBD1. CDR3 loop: CASSLTGTGLVETQYF. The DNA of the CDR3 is TGTGCCAGCAGCCTCACCGGGACAGGGTTGGTGGAGACCCAGTACTTC.